Reported below is one T cell receptor (beta chain). The repertoire was sequenced with immunoSEQ multiplex PCR; TCRdb's copy has only in-frame clones and lacks some. The sample includes under 130,000 clones, approximately 90% of them seen just once. Collection occurred without any documented infections or immune events in donors. Germline lookup yields CDR1 SGHDT and CDR2 YYEEEE. The CDR3 extends over 14 amino acids. V lost 2 bases and J lost 3; bases outside the gene matches: 3. The data originate from a study of identifying expanded T cells in peripheral blood. The sample consisted of blood. The chain combines TRBV5-6 with TRBJ2-7; 9 nucleotides line up with TRBD1. This clonotype was obtained from a person aged 18 to 75 in good health. CDR3 DNA sequence: TGTGCCAGCAGCTTAGGGACAGGGCGCTACGAGCAGTACTTC. Translated: CASSLGTGRYEQYF. Full variable domain (outside the CDR3, taken from reference TRBV5-6 and TRBJ2-7): DAGVTQSPTHLIKTRGQQVTLRCSPKSGHDTVSWYQQALGQGPQFIFQYYEEEERQRGNFPDRFSGHQFPNYSSELNVNALLLGDSALYLCASSLGTGRYEQYFGPGTRLTVT.